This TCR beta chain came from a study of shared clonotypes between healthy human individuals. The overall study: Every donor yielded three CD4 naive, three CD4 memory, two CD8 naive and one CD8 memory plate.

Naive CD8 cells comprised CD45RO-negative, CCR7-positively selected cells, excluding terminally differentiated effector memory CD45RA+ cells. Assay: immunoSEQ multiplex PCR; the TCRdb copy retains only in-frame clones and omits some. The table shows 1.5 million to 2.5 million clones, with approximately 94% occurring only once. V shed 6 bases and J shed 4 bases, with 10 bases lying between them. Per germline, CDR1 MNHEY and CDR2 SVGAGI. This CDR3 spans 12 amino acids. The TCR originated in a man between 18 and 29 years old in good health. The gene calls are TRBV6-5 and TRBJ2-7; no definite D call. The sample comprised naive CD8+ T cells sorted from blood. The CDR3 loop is CASRLDRYEQYF. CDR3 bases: TGTGCCAGCAGGCTGGACCGGTACGAGCAGTACTTC.